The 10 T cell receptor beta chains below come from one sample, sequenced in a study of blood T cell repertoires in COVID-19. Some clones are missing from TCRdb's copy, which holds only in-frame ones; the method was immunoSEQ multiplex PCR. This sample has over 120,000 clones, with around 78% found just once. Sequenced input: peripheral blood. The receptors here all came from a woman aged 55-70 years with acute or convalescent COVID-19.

The CDR3 sequence is CASSEASGSGGYTF. CDR3 coding DNA: TGTGCCAGCAGTGAAGCGTCAGGGTCCGGCGGCTACACCTTC. V is TRBV6-1 and J is TRBJ1-2; tentatively, D is TRBD1 (5 bases). Germline lookup yields CDR1 MNHNS and CDR2 SASEGT. V lost 0 bases and J 8 bases, leaving 13 bases between the germline ends. The CDR3 runs to 14 residues.

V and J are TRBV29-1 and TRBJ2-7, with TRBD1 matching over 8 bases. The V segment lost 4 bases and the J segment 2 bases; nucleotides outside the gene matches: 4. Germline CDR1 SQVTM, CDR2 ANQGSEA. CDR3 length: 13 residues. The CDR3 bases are TGCAGCGTTGGGACAGGGCTTACCTACGAGCAGTACTTC. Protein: CSVGTGLTYEQYF.

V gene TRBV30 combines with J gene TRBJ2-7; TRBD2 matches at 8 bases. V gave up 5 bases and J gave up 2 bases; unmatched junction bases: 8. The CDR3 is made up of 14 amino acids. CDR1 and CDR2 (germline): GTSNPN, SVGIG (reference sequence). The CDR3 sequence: CAWDPSGFTYEQYF. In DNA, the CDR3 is TGTGCCTGGGACCCTAGCGGGTTTACCTACGAGCAGTACTTC. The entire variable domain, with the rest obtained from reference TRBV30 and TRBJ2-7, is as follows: SQTIHQWPATLVQPVGSPLSLECTVEGTSNPNLYWYRQAAGRGLQLLFYSVGIGQISSEVPQNLSASRPQDRQFILSSKKLLLSDSGFYLCAWDPSGFTYEQYFGPGTRLTVT.

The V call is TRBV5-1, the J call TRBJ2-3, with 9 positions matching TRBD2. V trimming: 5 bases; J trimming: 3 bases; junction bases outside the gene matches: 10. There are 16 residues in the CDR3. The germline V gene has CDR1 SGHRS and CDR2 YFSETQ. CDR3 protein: CASSFSGRIGTDTQYF. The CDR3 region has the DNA TGCGCCAGCAGTTTTAGCGGGAGAATCGGAACAGATACGCAGTATTTT. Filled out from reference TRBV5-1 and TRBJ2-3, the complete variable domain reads KAGVTQTPRYLIKTRGQQVTLSCSPISGHRSVSWYQQTPGQGLQFLFEYFSETQRNKGNFPGRFSGRQFSNSRSEMNVSTLELGDSALYLCASSFSGRIGTDTQYFGPGTRLTVL.

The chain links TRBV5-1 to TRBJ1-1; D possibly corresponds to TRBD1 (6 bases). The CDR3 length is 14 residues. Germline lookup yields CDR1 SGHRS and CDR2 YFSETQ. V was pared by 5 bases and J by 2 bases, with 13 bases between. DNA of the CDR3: TGCGCCAGCAGGGAGCAGGGGTTCAACACTGAAGCTTTCTTT. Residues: CASREQGFNTEAFF.

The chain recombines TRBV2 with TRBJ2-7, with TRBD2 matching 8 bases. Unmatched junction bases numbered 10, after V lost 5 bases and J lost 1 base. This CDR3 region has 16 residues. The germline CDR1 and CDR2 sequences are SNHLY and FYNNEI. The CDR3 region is CASSSGGAGVSYEQYF. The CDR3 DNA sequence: TGTGCCAGCAGTTCGGGGGGAGCGGGAGTATCCTACGAGCAGTACTTC.

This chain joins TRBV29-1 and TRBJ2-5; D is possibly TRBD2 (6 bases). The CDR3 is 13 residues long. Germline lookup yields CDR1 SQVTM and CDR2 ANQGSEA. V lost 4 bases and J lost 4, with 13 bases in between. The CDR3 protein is CSVGGGVTETQYF. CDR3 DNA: TGCAGCGTTGGTGGAGGGGTGACAGAGACCCAGTACTTC.

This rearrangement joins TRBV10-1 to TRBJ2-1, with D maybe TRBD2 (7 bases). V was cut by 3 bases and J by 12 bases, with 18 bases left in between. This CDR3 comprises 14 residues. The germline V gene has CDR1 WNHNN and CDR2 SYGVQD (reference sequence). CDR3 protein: CASSDGGGPHGQFF. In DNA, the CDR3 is TGCGCCAGCAGTGACGGCGGGGGCCCGCATGGGCAGTTCTTC.

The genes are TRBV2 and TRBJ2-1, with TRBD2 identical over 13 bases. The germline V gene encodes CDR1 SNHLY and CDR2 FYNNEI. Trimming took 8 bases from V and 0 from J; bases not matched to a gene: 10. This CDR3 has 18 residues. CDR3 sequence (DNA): TGTGCCAGCTGGTTGACGGGACTAGCGGGGAGCTCCTACAATGAGCAGTTCTTC. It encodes CASWLTGLAGSSYNEQFF.

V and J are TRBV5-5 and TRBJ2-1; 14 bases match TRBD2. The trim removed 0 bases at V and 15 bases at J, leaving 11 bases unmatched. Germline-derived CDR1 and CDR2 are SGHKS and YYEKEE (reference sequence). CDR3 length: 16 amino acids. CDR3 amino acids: CASSLGGLAGGGWRFF. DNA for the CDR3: TGTGCCAGCAGCTTGGGAGGACTAGCGGGGGGTGGATGGCGGTTCTTC.